This TCR beta chain originates from a study of T-cell memory formation after mild COVID-19. Notes on the study in general: For second-wave clones that peaked at day 37, SARS-CoV-2 specificity went unverified. CD4+ contracting clones were mainly CM and EM; CD8+ ones, EMRA.

The germline gives CDR1 DFQATT, CDR2 SNEGSKA (reference sequence). CDR3 length: 12 residues. The V and J ends lost 6 bases and 4 bases, in that order; junction bases with no gene match: 6. MiXCR, applied by TCRdb to the 5' RACE reads, yields one record per CDR3 protein. The table shows 150,000 to 200,000 distinct CDR3 sequences, with 11% occurring only once. This clonotype was detected ten times or more. Its specificity is not known. The receptor comes from a young man who had mild COVID-19 (a few samples of this study predate the infection). Cell type and time point are not known. The sample was PBMCs or a T cell subset sorted from them (not recorded which). The chain carries TRBV20-1 and TRBJ2-7; 7 bases are shared with TRBD1. In nucleotides, the CDR3 is TGCAGTGCCAAGGGGACAGATTACGAGCAGTACGTC. As protein: CSAKGTDYEQYV.